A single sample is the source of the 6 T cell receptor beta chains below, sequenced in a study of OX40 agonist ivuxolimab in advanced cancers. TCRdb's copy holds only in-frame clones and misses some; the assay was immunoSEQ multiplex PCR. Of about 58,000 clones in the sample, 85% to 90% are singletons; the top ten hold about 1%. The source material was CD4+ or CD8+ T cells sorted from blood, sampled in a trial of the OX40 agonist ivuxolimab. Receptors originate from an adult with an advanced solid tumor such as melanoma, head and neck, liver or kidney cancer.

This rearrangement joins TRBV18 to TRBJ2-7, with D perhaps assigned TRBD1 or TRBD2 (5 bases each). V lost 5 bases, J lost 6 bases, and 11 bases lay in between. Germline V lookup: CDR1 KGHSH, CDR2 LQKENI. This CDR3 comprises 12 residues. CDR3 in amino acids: CASSTVGAEQYF. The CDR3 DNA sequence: TGTGCCAGCTCAACTGTCGGGGCCGAGCAGTACTTC.

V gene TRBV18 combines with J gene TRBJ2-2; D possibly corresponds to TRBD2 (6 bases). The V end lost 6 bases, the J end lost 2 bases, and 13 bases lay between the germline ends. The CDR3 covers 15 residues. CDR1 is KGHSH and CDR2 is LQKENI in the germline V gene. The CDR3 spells CASSSEGLNTGELFF. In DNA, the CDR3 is TGTGCCAGCTCCTCGGAGGGACTCAACACCGGGGAGCTGTTTTTT.

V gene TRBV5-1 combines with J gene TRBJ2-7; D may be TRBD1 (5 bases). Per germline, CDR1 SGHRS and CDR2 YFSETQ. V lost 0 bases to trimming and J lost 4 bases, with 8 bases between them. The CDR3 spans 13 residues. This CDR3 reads CASSLEGWYEQYF. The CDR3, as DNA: TGCGCCAGCAGCTTGGAGGGGTGGTACGAGCAGTACTTC.

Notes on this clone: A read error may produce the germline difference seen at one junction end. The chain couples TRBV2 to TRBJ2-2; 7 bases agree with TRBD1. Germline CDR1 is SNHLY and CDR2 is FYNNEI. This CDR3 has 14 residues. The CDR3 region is CASREDRAGGELFF. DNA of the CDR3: TGTGCCAGCAGGGAAGACAGGGCAGGCGGGGAGCTGTTTTTT.

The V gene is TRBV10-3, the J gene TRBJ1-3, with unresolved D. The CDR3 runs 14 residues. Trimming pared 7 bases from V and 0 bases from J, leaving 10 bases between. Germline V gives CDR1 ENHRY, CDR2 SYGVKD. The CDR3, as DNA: TGTGCCATCACGGCCAGCTACTCTGGAAACACCATATATTTT. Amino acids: CAITASYSGNTIYF.

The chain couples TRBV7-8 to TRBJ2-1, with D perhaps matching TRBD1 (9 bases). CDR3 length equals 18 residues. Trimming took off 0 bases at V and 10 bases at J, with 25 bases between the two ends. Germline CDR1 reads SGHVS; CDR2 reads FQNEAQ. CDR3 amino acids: CASSLALSGGQGGLEQFF. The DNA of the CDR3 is TGTGCCAGCAGCTTAGCGCTAAGCGGGGGACAGGGTGGTTTGGAGCAGTTCTTC.